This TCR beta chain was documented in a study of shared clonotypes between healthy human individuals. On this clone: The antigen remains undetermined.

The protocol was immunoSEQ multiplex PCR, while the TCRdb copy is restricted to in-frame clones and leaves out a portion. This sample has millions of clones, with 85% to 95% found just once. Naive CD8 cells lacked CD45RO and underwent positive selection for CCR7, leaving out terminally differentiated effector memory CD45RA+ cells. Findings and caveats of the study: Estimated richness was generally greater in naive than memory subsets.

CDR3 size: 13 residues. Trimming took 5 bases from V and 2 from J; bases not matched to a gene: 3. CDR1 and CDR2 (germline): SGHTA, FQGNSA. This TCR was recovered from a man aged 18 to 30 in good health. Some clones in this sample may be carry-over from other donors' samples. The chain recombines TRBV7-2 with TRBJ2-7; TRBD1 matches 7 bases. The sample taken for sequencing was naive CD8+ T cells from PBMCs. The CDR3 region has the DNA TGTGCCAGCAGCGTGACAGGGCCCTACGAGCAGTACTTC. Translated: CASSVTGPYEQYF.